This T cell receptor (beta chain) is from a study of T-cell memory formation after mild COVID-19. TCR alpha and TCR beta cDNA libraries carrying sample barcodes and UMIs were produced by 5'RACE using constant-segment primers. MiXCR, applied by TCRdb to the 5' RACE reads, yields one record per CDR3 protein. The repertoire consists of approximately 450,000 distinct CDR3 sequences, with about 20% occurring once and the leading ten covering around 12%. The specimen was PBMCs or a T cell subset sorted from them (not recorded which). The sequence came from an adult woman who had mild COVID-19 (a few samples of this study predate the infection). Cell type and time point are not known.

Here the CDR3 reads CSVELLAGVTQYF. The DNA of the CDR3 is TGCAGCGTTGAGTTACTAGCGGGAGTGACGCAGTATTTT. The genes are TRBV29-1 and TRBJ2-3, with TRBD2 matching 11 bases. Germline-derived CDR1 and CDR2 are SQVTM and ANQGSEA. The junction had 5 bases not matched to a gene; V was cut back by 3 bases and J by 9 bases. The CDR3 covers 13 residues.